The clone carrying this T cell receptor beta chain was recorded at least ten times. This specimen belongs to a study of T cells in Graves' hyperthyroidism and ophthalmopathy. Germline CDR1 and CDR2: MNHEY and SMNVEV (reference sequence). Deletions cut 3 bases from V and 1 base from J, with 13 bases between. The length of the CDR3 is 16 residues. Regions amplified from RNA transcripts were the TCR beta CDR3 regions. The HTBI primer set drove a first-round RT-PCR of the TCR CDR3. In TCRdb, the multiplex PCR reads were re-called with MiXCR into one record per CDR3 protein. The sample lists under 450,000 distinct CDR3 sequences, 17% occurring once.

Sequenced: blood. The TCR was taken from a woman aged 25 to 39 with Graves' hyperthyroidism that later progressed to Graves' ophthalmopathy. This sequence joins TRBV27 and TRBJ2-1; D is unclear. CDR3 nucleotides: TGTGCCAGCAGTTTCGCGCCACCCCTTTCCTACAATGAGCAGTTCTTC. It translates to CASSFAPPLSYNEQFF.